This T cell receptor beta chain was identified in a study of T cell repertoires in cytomegalovirus infection. Study background: Carrying CMV and the relevant HLA type showed in public TCR beta signatures. Findings and caveats of the study: HLA-C-restricted, CMV-specific TCR beta clonotypes were dominant ex vivo. People with CMV and the relevant HLA were identified by cumulative public TCR beta family frequency.

In the case of this clonotype: Its matching antigen is unknown.

The ends were cut back, 0 bases at V and 2 bases at J, with 8 bases in the middle. This CDR3 has 14 residues. Germline V gene data show CDR1 as LGHNA and CDR2 as YSLEER. One entry per CDR3 protein, called by TCRdb with MiXCR from the reads. The sample gives hundreds of thousands of distinct CDR3 sequences, 9.6% of which show up once; approximately 2.4% is in the top ten. Material: PBMCs. The sequence came from a human donor in good health (CMV status not recorded). Some clones in this sample may be carry-over from other donors' samples. The chain employs TRBV4-3 and TRBJ2-7, with D perhaps TRBD1 (6 bases). CDR3: CASSQEWGPYEQYV. The CDR3 coding sequence is TGCGCCAGCAGCCAAGAGTGGGGGCCCTACGAGCAGTACGTC.